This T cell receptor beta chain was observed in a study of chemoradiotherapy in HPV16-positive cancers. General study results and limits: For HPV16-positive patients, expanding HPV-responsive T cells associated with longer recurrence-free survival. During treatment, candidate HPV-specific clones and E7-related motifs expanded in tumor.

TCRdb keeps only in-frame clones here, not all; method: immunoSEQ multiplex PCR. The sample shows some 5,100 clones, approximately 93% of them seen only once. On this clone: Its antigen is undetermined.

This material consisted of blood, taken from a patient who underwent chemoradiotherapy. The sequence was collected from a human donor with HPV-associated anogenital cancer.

The CDR3 reads CASSEAGGPTGELFF. CDR3 DNA sequence: TGTGCCAGCAGTGAAGCCGGAGGGCCGACCGGGGAGCTGTTTTTT. The chain has TRBV2 and TRBJ2-2; possible D gene TRBD2, 6 bases. Germline CDR1 is SNHLY and CDR2 is FYNNEI. The CDR3 covers 15 residues. Trimming cost V 0 bases and J 5 bases, with 10 bases left between them.